This T cell receptor beta chain was identified during a study of blood T cells in healthy people across ages. For the second PCR, which ran for about 7 to 11 cycles, a sample-barcoded 5' primer and a J-beta primer mix were used. From the 5' RACE reads, TCRdb called clonotypes with MiXCR, one entry per CDR3 protein. The sample has fewer than 2,000,000 distinct CDR3 sequences, 30% to 40% seen once; the top ten hold 20% to 25%. The table lists this clonotype with a few counts. Its antigen is unidentified. The germline gives CDR1 MDHEN, CDR2 SYDVKM. The CDR3 length is 15 residues. V was cut by 4 bases and J by 4 bases, with 16 bases left in between. Study-wide points: Aged donors had fewer naive CD4+ cells and lower diversity than long-lived donors. While age rose, TCR beta diversity per million T cells dropped in a roughly linear way.

This TCR was recovered from a human donor in good health. Source material: blood. The chain recombines TRBV28 with TRBJ2-5; tentative D call: TRBD2 (7 bases). Written as DNA, the CDR3 is TGTGCCAGCAGTTCCCACAGGGAGGGGGTAGAGACCCAGTACTTC. Translating it yields CASSSHREGVETQYF.